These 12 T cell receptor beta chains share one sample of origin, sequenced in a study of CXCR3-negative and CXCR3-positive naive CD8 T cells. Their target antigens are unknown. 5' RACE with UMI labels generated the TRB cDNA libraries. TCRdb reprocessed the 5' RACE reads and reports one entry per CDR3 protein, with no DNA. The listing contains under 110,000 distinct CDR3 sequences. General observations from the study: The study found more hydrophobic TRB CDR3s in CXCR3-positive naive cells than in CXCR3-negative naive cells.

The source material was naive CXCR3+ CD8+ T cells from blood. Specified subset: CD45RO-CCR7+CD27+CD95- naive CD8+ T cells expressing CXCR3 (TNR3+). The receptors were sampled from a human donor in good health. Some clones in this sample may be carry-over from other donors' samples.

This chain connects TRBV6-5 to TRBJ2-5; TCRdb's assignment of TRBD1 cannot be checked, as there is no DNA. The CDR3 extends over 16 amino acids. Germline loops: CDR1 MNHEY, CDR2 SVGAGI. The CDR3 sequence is CASSYYFVPGVETQYF.

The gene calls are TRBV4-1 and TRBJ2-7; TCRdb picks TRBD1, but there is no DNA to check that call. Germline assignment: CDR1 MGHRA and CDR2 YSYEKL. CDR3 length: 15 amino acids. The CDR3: CASSQDGTGVDEQYF.

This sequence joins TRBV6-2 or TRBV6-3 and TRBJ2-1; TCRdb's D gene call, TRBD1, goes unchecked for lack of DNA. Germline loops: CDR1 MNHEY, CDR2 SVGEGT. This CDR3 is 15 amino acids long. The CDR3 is CASSYFQTGVNEQFF.

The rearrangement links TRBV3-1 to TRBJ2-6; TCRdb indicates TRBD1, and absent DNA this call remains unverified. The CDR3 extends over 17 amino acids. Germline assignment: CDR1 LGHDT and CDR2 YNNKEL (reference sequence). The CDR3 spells CASSSAGPSSGANVLTF.

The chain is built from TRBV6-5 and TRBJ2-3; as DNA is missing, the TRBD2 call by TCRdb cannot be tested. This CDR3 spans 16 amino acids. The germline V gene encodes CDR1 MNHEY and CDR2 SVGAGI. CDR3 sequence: CASSYSTSGGTDTQYF.

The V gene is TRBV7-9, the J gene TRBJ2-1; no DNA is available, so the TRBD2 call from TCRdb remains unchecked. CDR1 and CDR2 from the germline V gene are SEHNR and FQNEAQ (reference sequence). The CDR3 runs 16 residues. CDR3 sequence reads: CATPDGPSGKVDEQFF.

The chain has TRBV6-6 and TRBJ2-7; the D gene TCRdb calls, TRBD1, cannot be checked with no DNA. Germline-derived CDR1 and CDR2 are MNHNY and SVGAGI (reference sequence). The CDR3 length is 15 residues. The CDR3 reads CASSYDGRGHYEQYF.

CDR3 loop: CASSRTGENYEQYF. The chain carries TRBV19 and TRBJ2-7; TCRdb outputs TRBD1, but without DNA this stays unchecked. The CDR3 spans 14 residues. From germline, CDR1 is LNHDA and CDR2 SQIVND (reference sequence). Drawing the rest from reference TRBV19 and TRBJ2-7, the complete variable domain is DGGITQSPKYLFRKEGQNVTLSCEQNLNHDAMYWYRQDPGQGLRLIYYSQIVNDFQKGDIAEGYSVSREKKESFPLTVTSAQKNPTAFYLCASSRTGENYEQYFGPGTRLTVT.

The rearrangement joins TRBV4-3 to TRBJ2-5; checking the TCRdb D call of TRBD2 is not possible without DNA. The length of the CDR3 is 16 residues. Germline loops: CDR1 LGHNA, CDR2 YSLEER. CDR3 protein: CASSQDQGSGGTTQYF.

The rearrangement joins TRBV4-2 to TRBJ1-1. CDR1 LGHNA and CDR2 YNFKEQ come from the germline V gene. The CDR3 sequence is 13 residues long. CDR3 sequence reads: CASSQEGWVEAFF.

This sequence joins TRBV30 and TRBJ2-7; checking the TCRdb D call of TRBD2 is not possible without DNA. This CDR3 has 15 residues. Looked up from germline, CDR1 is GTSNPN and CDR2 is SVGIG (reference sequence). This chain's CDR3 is CASRFGTSARYEQYF. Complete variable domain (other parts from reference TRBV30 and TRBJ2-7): SQTIHQWPATLVQPVGSPLSLECTVEGTSNPNLYWYRQAAGRGLQLLFYSVGIGQISSEVPQNLSASRPQDRQFILSSKKLLLSDSGFYLCASRFGTSARYEQYFGPGTRLTVT.

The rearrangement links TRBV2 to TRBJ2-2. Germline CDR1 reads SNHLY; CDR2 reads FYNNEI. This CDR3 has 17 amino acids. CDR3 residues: CASSDVETLTNTGELFF.